These T cell receptor beta chains were read from a single sample in a study of cytomegalovirus exposure and HLA in healthy donors. Generated by immunoSEQ multiplex PCR, the TCRdb table keeps only in-frame clones and is missing some. This table holds 150,000 or so clones, about four fifths found once. The sample was PBMCs. Source of these receptors: a woman in her forties or fifties in good health and CMV-seropositive. The conserved cysteine and the conserved F or W are not part of the CDR3 here. Each record gives: CDR3 length, V gene, CDR3 protein.

>13|TRBV13
ASSLGQAGHNEQF
>13|TRBV28
ASSPPMAGGNEQF
>12|TRBV28
ASTGASGEYEQY
>14|TRBV7-8
ASSLRTSGIQGEQY
>13|TRBV7-2
ASSPEGQGAGGYT
>11|TRBV7-9
ASSLAAGTEAF
>12|TRBV30
ALTGTSANNEQF
>12|TRBV6-1
ASRLAGGGETQY
>12|TRBV5-5
ASSTGQLSYEQY
>12|TRBV18
ASSAQGAIDEQF
>12|TRBV29-1
SVGTGPPGETQY
>12|TRBV4-1
ASSQAPSKNIQY
>11|TRBV5-6
ASSRPTAGTQY
>12|TRBV28
ASGDRSSGNTIY
>12|TRBV9
ASSVDPSTDTQY
>12|TRBV5-4
ASSRGQGFYEQY
>13|TRBV11-2
ASSSWTATNEKLF
>13|TRBV7-9
SSSLARREGTEAF
>11|TRBV7-2
ASSLVLNTEAF
>11|TRBV2
ASSGEGGRPQH
>12|TRBV28
ASSTGGANTEAF
>10|TRBV28
ASSLQGYEQY
>13|TRBV7-8
ASSPRGGTGNTIY
>13|TRBV11-1
ASSPRQPSTDTQY
>12|TRBV29-1
SVVPGLLPDEQF
>11|TRBV5-6
ASSPGLNEKLF
>14|TRBV6-5
ASSYSRRQADQPQH
>10|TRBV7-9
SSSSNSSPLH
>12|TRBV7-2
ASSTKRQGSGYT
>14|TRBV11-3
ASSLRTGVGTGELF
>12|TRBV28
ASRGRGSGYEQY
>16|TRBV7-9
SSSPLTGGASPGEKLF
>13|TRBV2
ASSTDRVGHNEQF
>11|TRBV28
ASSPDSIQPQH
>13|TRBV6-1
ASSTNSGQAYEQY